This T cell receptor beta chain derives from a study of T cell responses to AZD1222 COVID-19 vaccine. The study, taken as a whole, reports: The study sampled repertoires only after the peak T cell response.

Profiling relied on immunoSEQ multiplex PCR, and the TCRdb table lists in-frame clones only, not all of them. The sample gives over 100,000 clones, approximately 91% of which show up once; 6.3% is in the top ten. V was pared by 4 bases and J by 6 bases, with 15 bases between. The germline V gene has CDR1 SGHAT and CDR2 FQNNGV. The CDR3 loop spans 15 amino acids. As for this clone: The antigen is undetermined.

The source material was peripheral blood, sampled on day 0 of AZD1222 vaccination. This chain joins TRBV11-2 and TRBJ1-4; D might be TRBD1 (6 bases). The receptor was isolated from an adult in good health. The CDR3 nucleotides read TGTGCCAGCAGCTCCGCGGGGGGCGAGGATGAAAAACTGTTTTTT. Translation: CASSSAGGEDEKLFF.